This entry is about one T cell receptor (beta chain). The antigen this receptor binds is unknown. The input lacks base qualities; no much larger clone sits a single base away. Library construction relied on the immunoSEQ multiplex PCR assay. For the multiplex PCR, a mixture combining 60 forward primers for TCR Vbeta segments and 13 reverse primers for TCR Jbeta segments was used. The CDR3 region of rearranged TCR beta genes was amplified from genomic DNA by a multiplex PCR assay. On the Illumina HiSeq System, the amplified TCR beta libraries were sequenced as 87-base-pair reads. The original pipeline was this. A later analysis counted some 74 million unique TCR beta chains across the 690 or so repertoires, and roughly 11 million of these chains were shared by at least two donors. A nearest-neighbor algorithm error-corrected the raw reads and collapsed the reads into unique sequences, merging closely related sequences to remove PCR and sequencing errors. Alignment of CDR3 sequences to IMGT reference sequences was used to assign V, D and J gene segments. Each retained sequence needed at least a six-nucleotide match to both a V gene segment and a J gene segment. Rearrangements were classified as productive when the CDR3 lacked stop codons and remained in frame with V and J, and all other rearrangements were classified as non-productive. CDR3 was defined according to IMGT convention as the region running from the second conserved V-encoded cysteine to the conserved J-encoded phenylalanine. In an earlier analysis of some 550 of the donors, sequences lacking an unambiguous match to a single V gene segment were excluded. An earlier analysis of 587 of the donors called V segments functional above 56.7% productive rearrangements and segregating when the between-donor standard deviation exceeded 5%. A statistical classification framework was developed to diagnose cytomegalovirus status using the catalog of TCR beta chain sequences. In a later analysis, V and J genes were assigned by comparing TCR nucleotide sequences against IMGT/GENE-DB human TR gene sequences. In a later analysis, CDR3 sequences and most-parsimonious VDJ recombination scenarios were assigned using the TCRdist pipeline. In a later analysis, each TCR beta chain was defined by its CDR3 amino acid sequence together with its V-gene family, and reads without a unique V-gene family were excluded. A later analysis removed 592 highly shared, low-generation-probability nucleotide sequences to deal with suspected cross-contamination and a sequencing artifact. A later analysis calculated a clonal expansion index for each public chain from normalized within-repertoire ranks of inferred template counts. Generation probabilities in a later analysis came from a VDJ recombination model fitted to out-of-frame rearrangements, and those results were checked against IGoR. Hypergeometric tests were used in a later analysis to score TCR-TCR, TCR-HLA and TCR-CMV co-occurrence, with a repertoire-size bias correction applied to the TCR pairs. A later analysis estimated false discovery rates by permuting HLA or CMV assignments 20 times. In a later analysis, co-occurring TCRs were grouped with DBSCAN, and TCRdist sequence similarity was added when clustering was performed within HLA-allele-positive subsets. Co-occurrence clustering excluded repertoires with fewer than 30,000 or more than 120,000 public chains, plus five with anomalous nucleotide sharing. TCRdb obtained this table from immuneACCESS and retained in-frame rearrangements with V and J assigned. These tables miss some clones; where compared with another copy, unresolved V genes account for less than half of the shortfall, and the remainder is unexplained. V and J calls and clone size are those listed in that table; D and trimming were worked out from the DNA. This sample lists around 88,000 clones; less than 80% were detected once. Of the sample, over 4% is held by the ten largest clones.

These data originate in a study of cytomegalovirus exposure and HLA in healthy donors (dated 2017 in TCRdb). As for the study more broadly: An earlier analysis of approximately 640 of the donors reported roughly 300 Gb of sequence data and some 100 million unique TCR beta sequences from around 200 million T cells. An early release that covered roughly 600 HLA-typed donors contained 250 to 350 gigabases of sequencing data and tens of millions of unique TCR sequences. Of the roughly 400 genotyped donors, 65% to 90% were placed in the genetic ancestry cluster associated with self-reported Caucasian donors. The study was designed to test whether signatures of past pathogen exposure could be identified by cataloging public T cell receptors. Using immunosequencing, the study profiled T cell repertoires from 666 subjects and related those repertoires to cytomegalovirus serostatus. A separate validation cohort of over 95 different subjects was used in addition to the approximately 700-subject first cohort. The study combined high-throughput TCR immunosequencing, statistical association of individual TCRs with disease status, and machine learning to predict cytomegalovirus infection status. In a later analysis, previously published TCR beta repertoires from fewer than 750 donors were re-analyzed and high-resolution HLA genotyping was added so that TCR occurrence patterns could be studied. Rather than drawing on any new phenotypic data, the later analysis identified candidate immune exposures from TCR beta sequences and the way those sequences occurred across donors. An earlier analysis of 587 of the donors used high-throughput TCR beta sequencing to judge whether each TCR beta V gene segment behaved as functional or pseudogenic. Alongside the repertoire data, information on donor age, sex, ethnicity and CMV serostatus was compiled. In a later genetic analysis, genome-wide SNP genotypes for 398 of the 666 donors were used, and that subset was treated as a discovery cohort. Every discovery cohort repertoire had been produced on one sequencing platform. Class I and class II HLA loci were covered by the typing at four-digit resolution. The number of typed donors differed by locus: about 629-640 for A, B, C, DRB1 and DQB1; 500 to 550 for DQA1; 600 to 610 for DPA1; and roughly 450 for DPB1. Roughly five DR-DQ haplotypes were treated as single units for association and clustering because of strong linkage in the cohort. Among roughly 370 genotyped donors of the cohort, an average of around 240,000 unique TCR beta nucleotide sequences were sequenced per donor, around 20% of them non-productive.

General findings and caveats noted by the study authors: Because some donors lacked HLA typing at each locus, the association tests relied only on the typed subset. Most TCR sequences were observed very rarely across donors, whereas some public TCRs were present in many individuals. An earlier analysis of some 590 of the donors showed that most TCR beta V segments appeared in productive rearrangements either about 90% or about 30% of the time, which broadly matched IMGT annotations. V-gene and J-gene trimming of TCR beta chains was associated with a missense DCLRE1C variant in a later genetic analysis, and the association was replicated in an independent cohort. A total of about 180 TCR beta chains were listed by the study as associated with cytomegalovirus. Most CMV-associated TCR beta chains appeared to be HLA-restricted in a later analysis, and the HLA associations seemed to be driven largely by CMV exposure. In a later analysis, 16,951 TCR beta sequences were associated with specific HLA alleles at a false discovery rate of 0.05. In both the original and validation cohorts, the classifier was reported to diagnose cytomegalovirus status with high specificity and sensitivity. Correlated functional status among segregating V segments might be attributable to linkage disequilibrium, but an unknown experimental factor could not be ruled out. CMV serostatus was the only immune exposure information available for the cohort. According to a later analysis, parvovirus B19, influenza, CMV and Epstein-Barr virus appeared linked to several top co-occurrence clusters. When HLA alleles, especially DR and DQ, strongly co-occurred, TCR associations were difficult to assign to individual alleles. Compared with equally common non-associated chains, HLA-associated TCR beta chains in a later analysis were more clonally expanded and had lower generation probabilities. It was suggested by the authors that the approach could potentially be generalized to other disease states and immunological phenotypes. About 17 rarely observed V segments, including chromosome 9 orphons, were excluded from the earlier analysis of about 600 of the donors because counts were too low. Roughly uniform sequencing depth across donors was assumed in presence/absence analyses, although this assumption may not hold. Only TCR beta chains were sequenced in this cohort, and the absence of alpha or paired-chain data limited detectable features. In vitro tests confirmed that a few of the cytomegalovirus-associated TCR beta chains recognize cytomegalovirus antigens. Compared with the roughly 700-donor mean, donors in an Asian-associated ancestry cluster had fewer N-insertions in productive TCRs, according to a later genetic analysis. A cluster of highly shared sequence variants was judged likely to represent a technical artifact of the sequencing pipeline. A further reported finding was that TCR beta sequences accurately predicted the HLA-A and HLA-B alleles for most subjects in the first cohort. A later analysis found that TCR association rates varied across HLA loci, with DRB1 alleles showing the most associated TCRs and HLA-C alleles the fewest.

In total, roughly 710 healthy bone marrow donors made up the cohort. All cohort members were sampled while nominally healthy, although unrecorded immune exposures were likely present. The donor was CMV seropositive and was included in the group of 250 to 300 seropositive cohort members. Every donor gave a peripheral blood sample, and the peripheral blood mononuclear cells from that sample were used for TCR beta sequencing. The Qiagen DNeasy Blood Extraction Kit was used to extract genomic DNA from the blood cell samples. The TCR sequence derives from a woman aged 40 to 50 in good health and CMV-seropositive. Sequencing was carried out using PBMCs.

The CDR3 sequence is CASSLGGAGGLKAPQHF. The DNA reads TGTGCCAGCAGCTTAGGCGGGGCAGGGGGCCTGAAAGCGCCCCAGCATTTT. The rearranged segments are TRBV7-6 and TRBJ1-5; a stretch of 8 junction bases matches TRBD1. Unmatched junction bases come to 14, with V trimmed by 1 base and J by 9 bases. According to the germline V gene, CDR1 reads SGHVS and CDR2 reads FNYEAQ. Reading from cysteine to phenylalanine, the CDR3 counts 17 amino acids. The kept DNA is CDR3 alone, 51 bases in frame from the first base. Extended through the reference TRBV7-6 and TRBJ1-5 proteins, this CDR3 yields the full variable domain: GAGVSQSPRYKVTKRGQDVALRCDPISGHVSLYWYRQALGQGPEFLTYFNYEAQQDKSGLPNDRFSAERPEGSISTLTIQRTEQRDSAMYRCASSLGGAGGLKAPQHFGDGTRLSIL.